This T cell receptor beta chain was captured by sequencing in a study of shared clonotypes between healthy human individuals. Donors included only healthy HIV-negative adults lacking recent acute infections or vaccinations. TCRdb's table, derived via immunoSEQ multiplex PCR, lists solely in-frame clones and lacks some. Of over a million clones in the sample, 70% to 80% were seen once. The germline V gene encodes CDR1 MDHEN and CDR2 SYDVKM. This CDR3 has 13 residues. The ends were cut back, 3 bases at V and 2 bases at J, with 7 bases in the middle. As for this clone: The same CDR3 also results from other DNA sequences found in this sample.

Sequences were obtained from memory CD4+ T cells from PBMCs. This sample's subset: CD45RA-negative fraction. This clonotype originated in a young man in good health. Some clones in this sample may be carry-over from other donors' samples. This chain connects TRBV28 to TRBJ1-2, with D possibly being TRBD1 (6 bases). The CDR3 sequence: CASSLTGNYGYTF. CDR3 nucleotides: TGTGCCAGCAGTTTGACAGGAAACTATGGCTACACCTTC.